This record looks at one T cell receptor beta chain sequence and its context. Its target is not known. Germline-derived CDR1 and CDR2 are GTSNPN and SVGIG (reference sequence). CDR3 length: 13 amino acids. The source of the sample is a study of cytomegalovirus exposure and HLA in healthy donors. Overall study results and limits: Listed as cytomegalovirus-associated were 170 or so TCR beta chains. Rare TCR sequences predominated, though certain public TCRs were found in many donors.

PCR primers comprised 60 Vbeta and 13 Jbeta primers. Produced via immunoSEQ multiplex PCR; TCRdb's table is partial and in-frame only. This sample has 150,000 to 200,000 clones, with more than 65% found just once. This rearrangement joins TRBV30 to TRBJ1-1; D perhaps matches TRBD1 (6 bases). The sequenced material came from PBMCs. This receptor was taken from a man aged 18 to 35 in good health and CMV-seropositive. The CDR3 protein is CALNGDKGTEAFF. The CDR3 DNA reads as TGTGCATTAAACGGGGACAAAGGCACTGAAGCTTTCTTT.